The rows below give T cell receptor beta chains drawn from one sample of a study of PD-L1 blockade in urothelial cancer. Using immunoSEQ multiplex PCR, the repertoire was profiled, and TCRdb retains in-frame clones only, with some absent. The sample yields 95,000 or so clones, around 86% seen once. The specimen comprised PBMCs, sampled around atezolizumab (anti-PD-L1) treatment. Source of these receptors: a man aged 55 to 69 with urothelial cancer. Each CDR3 is given with its conserved first and last residue. Each record gives: clone size, V gene, J gene, D gene, CDR3 protein, CDR3 DNA. D genes are given only for firm matches. Only part of the rows carry a size: once, few, many, or a class if the clone is expanded.

abundance: -
v_gene: TRBV7-8
j_gene: TRBJ2-3
d_gene: -
CDR3aa: CASSLKGASGSTDTQYF
CDR3nt: TGTGCCAGCAGCTTAAAGGGGGCTAGCGGGAGCACAGATACGCAGTATTTT

abundance: -
v_gene: TRBV5-1
j_gene: TRBJ2-1
d_gene: TRBD1
CDR3aa: CASSASGGWYNEQFF
CDR3nt: TGCGCCAGCAGCGCCTCAGGGGGCTGGTACAATGAGCAGTTCTTC

abundance: few
v_gene: TRBV28
j_gene: TRBJ2-5
d_gene: TRBD1
CDR3aa: CASSFSPAGTGTETQYF
CDR3nt: TGTGCCAGCAGTTTTTCCCCGGCCGGGACAGGGACAGAGACCCAGTACTTC

abundance: -
v_gene: TRBV5-1
j_gene: TRBJ2-1
d_gene: TRBD2
CDR3aa: CASSLAGTTWNEQFF
CDR3nt: TGCGCCAGCAGCTTGGCCGGGACTACCTGGAATGAGCAGTTCTTC

abundance: -
v_gene: TRBV7-9
j_gene: TRBJ2-1
d_gene: TRBD2
CDR3aa: CASSPGLAGDNEQFF
CDR3nt: TGTGCCAGCAGCCCGGGACTAGCGGGAGACAATGAGCAGTTCTTC

abundance: -
v_gene: TRBV2
j_gene: TRBJ1-6
d_gene: TRBD1
CDR3aa: CASSPRTGNSPLHF
CDR3nt: TGTGCCAGCAGTCCCCGGACAGGCAATTCACCCCTCCACTTT

abundance: -
v_gene: TRBV19
j_gene: TRBJ2-7
d_gene: -
CDR3aa: CASKRSWYEQYF
CDR3nt: TGTGCCAGTAAGAGAAGCTGGTACGAGCAGTACTTC

abundance: few
v_gene: TRBV18
j_gene: TRBJ2-1
d_gene: -
CDR3aa: CASSPPVGSSYNEQFF
CDR3nt: TGTGCCAGCTCACCACCTGTCGGGAGTTCCTACAATGAGCAGTTCTTC

abundance: few
v_gene: TRBV18
j_gene: TRBJ1-1
d_gene: -
CDR3aa: CASSPGQTNTEAFF
CDR3nt: TGTGCCAGCTCACCGGGACAAACGAACACTGAAGCTTTCTTT

abundance: -
v_gene: TRBV14
j_gene: TRBJ2-1
d_gene: TRBD1
CDR3aa: CASSQTGYAYNEQFF
CDR3nt: TGTGCCAGCAGCCAGACAGGGTATGCATACAATGAGCAGTTCTTC

abundance: -
v_gene: TRBV9
j_gene: TRBJ2-7
d_gene: -
CDR3aa: CASSVSAGGGYEQYF
CDR3nt: TGTGCCAGCAGCGTGTCGGCGGGTGGTGGGTACGAGCAGTACTTC

abundance: -
v_gene: TRBV7-7
j_gene: TRBJ2-1
d_gene: -
CDR3aa: CASSARGFSNEQFF
CDR3nt: TGTGCTAGCAGCGCCCGGGGGTTCAGCAATGAGCAGTTCTTC

abundance: -
v_gene: TRBV7-2
j_gene: TRBJ2-6
d_gene: -
CDR3aa: CASSAVGTASPVLTF
CDR3nt: TGTGCCAGCAGCGCCGTGGGGACTGCCTCCCCCGTCCTGACTTTC

abundance: -
v_gene: TRBV30
j_gene: TRBJ2-7
d_gene: -
CDR3aa: CAWSVLSSEQYF
CDR3nt: TGTGCCTGGAGTGTATTGTCGAGTGAGCAGTACTTC

abundance: -
v_gene: TRBV6-6
j_gene: TRBJ1-1
d_gene: -
CDR3aa: CASSLFRNTEAFF
CDR3nt: TGTGCCAGCAGTCTTTTCAGGAACACTGAAGCTTTCTTT

abundance: -
v_gene: TRBV19
j_gene: TRBJ2-1
d_gene: -
CDR3aa: CASSILAYNEQFF
CDR3nt: TGTGCCAGTAGTATACTAGCCTACAATGAGCAGTTCTTC

abundance: -
v_gene: TRBV27
j_gene: TRBJ2-7
d_gene: TRBD2
CDR3aa: CASSSLIRDRVTSGGRYNSYEQYF
CDR3nt: TGTGCCAGCAGTTCCCTCATCCGGGACAGGGTAACTAGCGGGGGAAGGTATAATTCCTACGAGCAGTACTTC

abundance: -
v_gene: TRBV2
j_gene: TRBJ1-5
d_gene: -
CDR3aa: CASSESRGSNQPQHF
CDR3nt: TGTGCCAGCAGTGAGTCAAGGGGAAGCAATCAGCCCCAGCATTTT

abundance: -
v_gene: TRBV7-3
j_gene: TRBJ2-2
d_gene: -
CDR3aa: CASSFGSGAGELFF
CDR3nt: TGTGCCAGCAGCTTTGGGAGTGGGGCCGGGGAGCTGTTTTTT

abundance: -
v_gene: TRBV10-3
j_gene: TRBJ2-7
d_gene: -
CDR3aa: CAISPTSNYEQYF
CDR3nt: TGTGCCATCTCACCGACTTCCAACTACGAGCAGTACTTC

abundance: -
v_gene: TRBV27
j_gene: TRBJ1-2
d_gene: -
CDR3aa: CASSFIFSGLNYNYGYTF
CDR3nt: TGTGCCAGCAGTTTTATCTTTTCGGGTTTGAATTATAACTATGGCTACACCTTC

abundance: -
v_gene: TRBV7-3
j_gene: TRBJ1-2
d_gene: -
CDR3aa: CASSLGAELDGYTF
CDR3nt: TGTGCCAGCAGCTTAGGGGCAGAGCTGGATGGCTACACCTTC